The clone carrying this TCR beta chain was found a few times. Antigen unknown. The sample originates from a study of T-cell memory formation after mild COVID-19. For the study at large: TCR clusters were largely donor specific. Study-wide results and caveats: CD4/CD8 balance held among clones contracting day 15 to 85, and later expanders leaned CD4+.

Barcoded TCR alpha and TCR beta cDNA libraries with UMIs came from 5'RACE using constant-segment primers. TCRdb independently ran MiXCR on the 5' RACE reads; one entry per CDR3 protein. The table lists about 240,000 distinct CDR3 sequences, roughly a tenth of them singletons. The ends were cut back, 9 bases at V and 2 bases at J, with 14 bases in the middle. The CDR3 consists of 13 residues. Germline V gives CDR1 SGHDT, CDR2 YYEEEE. The chain is built from TRBV5-6 and TRBJ1-2, with D hard to call. The source material was PBMCs or a T cell subset sorted from them (not recorded which). This sequence originates from a man younger than 35 who had mild COVID-19 (a few samples of this study predate the infection). Cell type and time point are not known. The CDR3 DNA is TGTGCCACCACACGGGGTCTGAACTATGGCTACACCTTC. Its protein is CATTRGLNYGYTF.